This TCR beta chain was profiled in a study of blood T cell repertoires in COVID-19. Overall study: Samples of COVID-19 (acute and convalescent) were obtained from the United States, Italy and Spain. Nucleic acid was either cDNA or gDNA, and it came from T cells, B-cell-depleted T cells, or PBMCs.

Per the original data handling: Nucleated cell number was recorded as an estimate derived from reference gene primer amplification. Produced via immunoSEQ multiplex PCR; TCRdb's table is partial and in-frame only. The D gene and trimming were derived from the DNA, and the V and J assignments and clone size from that table. The sample lists 190,000 or so clones; more than 85% were seen once. The CDR3 has 16 amino acids. V was pared by 7 bases and J by 0 bases, with 10 bases of the junction left unmatched. Germline assignment: CDR1 MDHEN and CDR2 SYDVKM. The J gene is TRBJ2-7, the V gene TRBV28; 9 bases match TRBD2. The sequenced material came from peripheral blood. The TCR originated in a man aged 40-49 years with active or convalescent COVID-19. The CDR3 here is CASMIGGGGYSYEQYF. The CDR3 DNA reads TGTGCCAGCATGATTGGCGGGGGGGGGTACTCCTACGAGCAGTACTTC. Using reference TRBV28 and TRBJ2-7 for the parts outside the CDR3, the full variable domain is DVKVTQSSRYLVKRTGEKVFLECVQDMDHENMFWYRQDPGLGLRLIYFSYDVKMKEKGDIPEGYSVSREKKERFSLILESASTNQTSMYLCASMIGGGGYSYEQYFGPGTRLTVT.